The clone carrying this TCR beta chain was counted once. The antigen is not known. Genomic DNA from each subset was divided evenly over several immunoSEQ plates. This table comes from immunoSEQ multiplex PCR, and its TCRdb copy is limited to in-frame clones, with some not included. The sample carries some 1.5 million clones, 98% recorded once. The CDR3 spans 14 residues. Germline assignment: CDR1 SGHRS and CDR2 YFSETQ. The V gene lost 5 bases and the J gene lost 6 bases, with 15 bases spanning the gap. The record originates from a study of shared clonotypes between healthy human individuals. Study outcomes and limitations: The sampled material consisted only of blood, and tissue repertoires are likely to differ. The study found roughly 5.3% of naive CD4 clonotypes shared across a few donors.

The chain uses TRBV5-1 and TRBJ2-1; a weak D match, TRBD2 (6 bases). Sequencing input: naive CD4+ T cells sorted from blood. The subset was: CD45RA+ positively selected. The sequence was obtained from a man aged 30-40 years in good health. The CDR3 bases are TGCGCCAGCAGGAGAGTCCCCGGGAGCAATGAGCAGTTCTTC. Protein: CASRRVPGSNEQFF.